This T cell receptor (beta chain) was obtained from a study of blood T cell repertoires in COVID-19. Study summary: The United States, Italy and Spain provided the acute and convalescent COVID-19 samples.

Original analysis: The assay estimated nucleated cells by amplifying reference gene primers. Some clones are missing from TCRdb's copy, which holds only in-frame ones; the method was immunoSEQ multiplex PCR. The V and J calls and clone size are taken from that table; D and trimming were inferred from the DNA. The sample shows about 270,000 clones, roughly nine tenths of them seen only once. CDR1 and CDR2 from the germline V gene are SGHAT and FQDESV (reference sequence). Unmatched junction bases numbered 9, after V lost 5 bases and J lost 13 bases. The CDR3 totals 15 residues. V and J are TRBV11-1 and TRBJ2-1; 15 bases align to TRBD2. The TCR originated in a woman aged 55-69 years who had recovered from COVID-19. The specimen sequenced was peripheral blood. The CDR3 bases are TGTGCCAGCAGCCTAGGGACTAGCGGGGGGCCAGACCAGTTCTTC. Residues: CASSLGTSGGPDQFF. The full variable domain, its missing parts supplied by reference TRBV11-1 and TRBJ2-1, is EAEVAQSPRYKITEKSQAVAFWCDPISGHATLYWYRQILGQGPELLVQFQDESVVDDSQLPKDRFSAERLKGVDSTLKIQPAELGDSAMYLCASSLGTSGGPDQFFGPGTRLTVL.